These 17 T cell receptor beta chains originate from one sample sequenced in a study of T cells in Graves' hyperthyroidism and ophthalmopathy. The CDR3 regions of TCR beta were amplified from RNA transcripts. During a first-round RT-PCR of the TCR CDR3, the HTBI primer set was used. TCRdb analysed the multiplex PCR reads with MiXCR anew, one entry per CDR3 protein. The repertoire holds fewer than 650,000 distinct CDR3 sequences, with 14% as singletons. Specimen: blood. Every receptor here comes from a woman in her 40s with Graves' hyperthyroidism.

This clonotype came up many times. The chain recombines TRBV27 with TRBJ1-2; tentative D call: TRBD1 (6 bases). Per the germline V gene, CDR1 is MNHEY and CDR2 is SMNVEV (reference sequence). The V and J ends lost 3 bases and 8 bases respectively, with 13 bases between them. The CDR3 has 13 residues. The CDR3 DNA sequence: TGTGCCAGCAGTTTTTCGGGGGGCGCGGGCTACACCTTC. It encodes CASSFSGGAGYTF.

This clonotype was detected many times. This chain's CDR3 is CATSRDDGLAAYNEQFF. The CDR3 DNA is TGTGCCACCAGCAGAGACGATGGACTAGCGGCCTACAATGAGCAGTTCTTC. This chain connects TRBV15 to TRBJ2-1, with 10 bases matching TRBD2. The germline gives CDR1 LNHNV, CDR2 YYDKDF (reference sequence). Germline trimming cut 0 bases from V and 2 bases from J; bases unmatched to any gene: 4. This CDR3 is built from 17 residues.

This clonotype was seen at least ten times. The chain recombines TRBV6-2 or TRBV6-3 with TRBJ2-1; no reliable D call. The V and J ends lost 9 bases and 4 bases respectively, with 22 bases between them. The CDR3 consists of 16 residues. Germline-derived CDR1 and CDR2 are MNHEY and SVGEGT. In nucleotides, the CDR3 is TGTGCCAGTGATACCCAAAGGGCAGGTACTTACAATGAGCAGTTCTTC. This sequence encodes CASDTQRAGTYNEQFF.

The genes are TRBV5-6 and TRBJ2-3; 8 bases agree with TRBD1. J gave up 4 bases and V 4 bases, and 17 bases lay outside the gene matches. The CDR3 sequence is 18 residues long. Germline loops: CDR1 SGHDT, CDR2 YYEEEE. In DNA, the CDR3 is TGTGCCAGCAGCATCCGTAAGCGACAGGGGTATTACGCAGATACGCAGTATTTT. Translation: CASSIRKRQGYYADTQYF.

In this sample, this clonotype turned up many times. The chain is built from TRBV20-1 and TRBJ2-5; D gene unclear. The CDR3 is 15 residues long. Trimming took 6 bases from V and 1 from J, leaving 18 bases between them. Germline CDR1 and CDR2: DFQATT and SNEGSKA (reference sequence). The CDR3 sequence: CSAQDGRMAQETQYF. The CDR3 region has the DNA TGCAGTGCCCAAGATGGACGGATGGCCCAAGAGACCCAGTACTTC.

This clonotype was seen many times. The chain has TRBV30 and TRBJ2-1, with TRBD2 matching over 10 bases. This CDR3 region has 13 residues. V was clipped by 3 bases and J by 5 bases; unmatched bases: 1. Per the germline V gene, CDR1 is GTSNPN and CDR2 is SVGIG (reference sequence). CDR3 sequence (DNA): TGTGCCTGGAGGCTAGCGGGAGACAATGAGCAGTTCTTC. Translation: CAWRLAGDNEQFF.

Only a few counts were recorded for this clonotype. The rearrangement uses TRBV4-2 and TRBJ2-1, with 10 positions matching TRBD2. V dropped 3 bases and J dropped 5; count of bases not matched to a gene: 4. From germline, CDR1 is LGHNA and CDR2 YNFKEQ. CDR3 size: 15 residues. Here the CDR3 reads CASSHGTSDDNEQFF. CDR3 nucleotide sequence: TGTGCCAGCAGCCATGGGACTAGCGACGACAATGAGCAGTTCTTC.

Ten or more counts support this clonotype. The chain joins TRBV2 to TRBJ2-7, with 8 bases that match TRBD2. Germline trimming cut 3 bases from V and 1 base from J; bases unmatched to any gene: 14. CDR3 length equals 18 residues. CDR1 is SNHLY and CDR2 is FYNNEI in the germline V gene. CDR3 DNA sequence: TGTGCCAGCAGTGACTCCCGGGGGGGATGGGATAGATCCTACGAGCAGTACTTC. Translated, it gives CASSDSRGGWDRSYEQYF.

This clonotype was seen more than once but under ten times. This chain connects TRBV11-3 to TRBJ2-2; 14 bases line up with TRBD2. CDR1 and CDR2 (germline): SGHNT, YENEEA. The V and J ends lost 0 bases and 6 bases, in that order; junction bases with no gene match: 24. CDR3 length: 24 residues. The chain's CDR3 is CASSLEGHLAPPGLAGEGPGELFF. CDR3 coding DNA: TGTGCCAGCAGCTTAGAGGGACACCTCGCCCCTCCGGGACTAGCGGGAGAAGGACCCGGGGAGCTGTTTTTT.

This clonotype showed up many times. This chain links TRBV20-1 with TRBJ2-5, with D perhaps TRBD1 or TRBD2 (5 bases each). The CDR3 length is 11 residues. Looked up from germline, CDR1 is DFQATT and CDR2 is SNEGSKA (reference sequence). Trimming took 6 bases from V and 7 from J, leaving 12 bases between them. The CDR3 loop is CSARDLATQYF. DNA of the CDR3: TGCAGTGCCCGGGACCTCGCGACCCAGTACTTC.

This clonotype was picked up many times. The rearrangement joins TRBV5-1 to TRBJ2-2, with D possibly TRBD1 on 5 matching bases. The CDR3 runs 16 residues. Germline CDR1 and CDR2: SGHRS and YFSETQ. The V end was cut by 0 bases, the J end by 4 bases, with 13 bases between. CDR3 loop: CASSLDQGGVTGELFF. In DNA form, the CDR3 reads TGCGCCAGCAGCTTGGACCAGGGCGGCGTCACCGGGGAGCTGTTTTTT.

This clonotype appeared many times. This chain uses TRBV28 with TRBJ2-7; D is uncertain. V lost 4 bases and J lost 4, with 14 bases in between. CDR1 and CDR2 (germline): MDHEN, SYDVKM. The CDR3 length is 14 residues. DNA for the CDR3: TGTGCCAGCAGTTCTCGGACGAATCGGTACGAGCAGTACTTC. It is translated as CASSSRTNRYEQYF.

This chain links TRBV20-1 with TRBJ2-7; TRBD1 is a possible D gene (7 bases). This CDR3 has 15 amino acids. Per germline, CDR1 DFQATT and CDR2 SNEGSKA (reference sequence). Trimming removed 6 bases from V and 0 bases from J, with 18 bases in between. The CDR3 DNA sequence: TGCAGTGCAAGGGGGCCCGGGAGCGTCTCCTACGAGCAGTACTTC. It encodes CSARGPGSVSYEQYF.

This clonotype was detected many times. The chain combines TRBV13 with TRBJ1-4; no definite D call. The CDR3 spans 14 residues. CDR1 is PRHDT, CDR2 FYEKMQ, per germline (reference sequence). V dropped 8 bases and J dropped 8 bases, with 18 bases sitting between them. The CDR3 nucleotides are TGTGCCAGCGGAACTAGAAGCGGGAGCGAAAAACTGTTTTTT. This sequence encodes CASGTRSGSEKLFF.

This clonotype was seen at least ten times. The chain joins TRBV6-1 to TRBJ2-7; 9 nucleotides line up with TRBD2. V shed 6 bases, J shed 5 bases, and the junction held 11 bases outside the gene matches. Germline CDR1 reads MNHNS; CDR2 reads SASEGT. The CDR3 has 15 amino acids. This CDR3 is CASRSSKSGRNEQYF. In nucleotides, the CDR3 is TGTGCCAGCAGATCTTCAAAGAGCGGGAGGAACGAGCAGTACTTC.

The genes are TRBV11-2 and TRBJ1-3, with D possibly TRBD1 on 5 matching bases. Trimming removed 0 bases at V and 8 bases at J, with 8 bases between. The CDR3 is made up of 13 amino acids. Germline V CDR1 and CDR2: SGHAT, FQNNGV. As DNA, the CDR3 is TGTGCCAGCAGCTTAGAGCGGGGACACACCATATATTTT. Its translation: CASSLERGHTIYF.

This clonotype was picked up many times. This sequence joins TRBV28 and TRBJ2-5; a weak D match, TRBD2 (6 bases). In germline, CDR1 is MDHEN, CDR2 SYDVKM. This CDR3 contains 15 residues. V was cut by 2 bases and J by 4 bases, with 14 bases left in between. CDR3 nucleotide sequence: TGTGCCAGCAGTTTAAGACTAGAAACGACAGAGACCCAGTACTTC. Amino acid sequence: CASSLRLETTETQYF.